This T cell receptor (beta chain) derives from a study of T-cell memory formation after mild COVID-19. General observations from the study: Within pre-infection memory, some responding clones were found, suggesting cross-reactive memory joined.

Note on this clonotype: The antigen is not known.

5'RACE primed from the constant segment yielded TCR alpha and TCR beta cDNA libraries bearing sample barcodes and UMIs. MiXCR, run by TCRdb on the 5' RACE reads, gives a single entry per CDR3 protein. The sample holds a few hundred thousand distinct CDR3 sequences, roughly 21% seen once. Trimming left V 0 bases short and J 0 bases short, with 11 bases between. Germline V gives CDR1 SGHKS, CDR2 YYEKEE (reference sequence). CDR3 size: 16 residues. The sample consisted of PBMCs or a T cell subset sorted from them (not recorded which). The chain joins TRBV5-5 to TRBJ2-3; the D is unclear. The receptor was isolated from an adult woman who had mild COVID-19 (a few samples of this study predate the infection). Cell type and time point are not known. CDR3 in amino acids: CASSLVPPSSTDTQYF. DNA of the CDR3: TGTGCCAGCAGCTTGGTGCCGCCCTCAAGCACAGATACGCAGTATTTT.